These T cell receptor beta chains were read from a single sample in a study of CD8+ T cells in alopecia areata. The repertoire was sequenced with immunoSEQ multiplex PCR; TCRdb's copy has only in-frame clones and lacks some. Of 150,000 or so clones listed, 58% are singletons. Sequenced material: CD4+ T cells sorted from blood, taken between weeks 55 and 65, from a patient treated with tofacitinib. Source of these receptors: a human donor with alopecia areata. Each CDR3 is given without its conserved first and last residue. D genes are given only for firm matches. The size field is filled for only some rows; it gives once, few, many or a size class.

D | V | size | CDR3
TRBD1 | TRBV30 | NA | AWSVRDRGNQPQH
NA | TRBV4-2 | NA | ASSQGYGSYEQY
TRBD1 | TRBV25-1 | NA | ASSDERQGGDTQY
TRBD1 | TRBV6-5 | NA | ASSYFGQGTGELF
TRBD1 | TRBV27 | NA | ASSLRQGTYNSPLH
NA | TRBV6-1 | few | ASTDQRLGNQPQH
NA | TRBV29-1 | NA | SVAFGWGDGEQF
NA | TRBV29-1 | few | SVEGTGTGATDTQY
NA | TRBV7-9 | NA | ASSLELSAEQY
TRBD1 | TRBV5-1 | NA | ASSLAPQGASTDTQY
NA | TRBV2 | many | ASSDLRQGIYEQY
TRBD1 | TRBV6-5 | NA | ASSYRGRRETQY
TRBD1 | TRBV15 | NA | ATSSITGDGQY
NA | TRBV15 | NA | ATSREQSSYEQY
NA | TRBV23-1 | NA | ASSRGNSYEQY
NA | TRBV9 | NA | ASSPRTSTDTQY
NA | TRBV7-9 | few | ASSLQGAWELF
NA | TRBV15 | NA | ATSSPGLLLSYEQY
NA | TRBV29-1 | NA | SVASPSERGYT
NA | TRBV18 | few | ASSPPVTDTQY
NA | TRBV6-5 | NA | ASTPNSNQPQH
NA | TRBV11-2 | NA | ASSSPGGRTGYNEQF
NA | TRBV27 | few | ASSWDTKSGGYT
NA | TRBV4-1 | NA | ASSQDSVGIARSTGYT
TRBD2 | TRBV30 | NA | AWSVKAGGPGEQF
TRBD1 | TRBV25-1 | NA | ASSAPGQLSPLH
TRBD1 | TRBV30 | NA | AWSRDRGEAF
NA | TRBV7-9 | few | ASSLRSGTSETQY
TRBD2 | TRBV7-9 | few | ASSYGLVNTGELF
TRBD1 | TRBV30 | NA | AWSPDRGSAYGYT
NA | TRBV4-1 | NA | ASSPAVGGLETQY
TRBD1 | TRBV7-7 | NA | AIQQGISYEQY
NA | TRBV29-1 | NA | SVIGPPGASTGELF
NA | TRBV6-5 | NA | ASSYFGGPGANVLT
TRBD1 | TRBV29-1 | NA | SARDRGFGYT
NA | TRBV7-3 | few | ASSSDSSATEAF
TRBD1 | TRBV7-2 | once | ASSGTGNQPQH
NA | TRBV5-1 | once | ASSSIPREQETQY
TRBD1 | TRBV9 | once | ASRGRGQIYEQY
NA | TRBV2 | NA | ASSGSRGTGELF
TRBD1 | TRBV6-5 | NA | ASSYSGQGSQPQH
NA | TRBV19 | few | ASSIRGGDYEQY
NA | TRBV11-2 | NA | ASSGRVGPGEQY
TRBD1 | TRBV30 | few | AWSNRGSYNSPLH
NA | TRBV29-1 | NA | SVEAGARTGELF
NA | TRBV25-1 | NA | ALSVSPNEKLF
NA | TRBV19 | NA | ASSVQDYGYT
TRBD1 | TRBV18 | NA | ASSHGQGDQPQH
NA | TRBV5-1 | NA | ASSLAGVGTDTQY
NA | TRBV7-6 | NA | ASSLGTTEEQY
TRBD1 | TRBV4-1 | NA | ASSRGQGVHTGELF